This entry concerns a single T cell receptor (beta chain). Antigen unknown. This sample stems from a study of cytotoxic CD8 clonotypes in ibrutinib-treated CLL. Across the study: IGHV unmutated under 18; relapsed/refractory approximately 10; treatment-naive about 15.

The repertoire was sequenced with immunoSEQ multiplex PCR; TCRdb's copy has only in-frame clones and lacks some. Seen here are more than 110,000 clones, 75% to 95% observed once, and the top ten hold less than 14%. Study observations and caveats: Sampling times (in sustained-remission versus progressing patients) were not the same. Private clonotypes, not public ones, expanded at ibrutinib response.

CDR3 size: 16 residues. Germline V lookup: CDR1 SEHNR, CDR2 FQNEAQ (reference sequence). With V trimmed by 6 bases and J by 0 bases, 10 bases remained unmatched. The J gene is TRBJ2-5, the V gene TRBV7-9; 7 bases are a match to TRBD2. The sequences come from PBMCs, collected after 12 months of ibrutinib treatment. The clonotype was recovered from a human donor with chronic lymphocytic leukemia. The DNA for the CDR3 is TGTGCCAGCAGTCCCCTCACTAGCGCAGACCAAGAGACCCAGTACTTC. Its protein is CASSPLTSADQETQYF.